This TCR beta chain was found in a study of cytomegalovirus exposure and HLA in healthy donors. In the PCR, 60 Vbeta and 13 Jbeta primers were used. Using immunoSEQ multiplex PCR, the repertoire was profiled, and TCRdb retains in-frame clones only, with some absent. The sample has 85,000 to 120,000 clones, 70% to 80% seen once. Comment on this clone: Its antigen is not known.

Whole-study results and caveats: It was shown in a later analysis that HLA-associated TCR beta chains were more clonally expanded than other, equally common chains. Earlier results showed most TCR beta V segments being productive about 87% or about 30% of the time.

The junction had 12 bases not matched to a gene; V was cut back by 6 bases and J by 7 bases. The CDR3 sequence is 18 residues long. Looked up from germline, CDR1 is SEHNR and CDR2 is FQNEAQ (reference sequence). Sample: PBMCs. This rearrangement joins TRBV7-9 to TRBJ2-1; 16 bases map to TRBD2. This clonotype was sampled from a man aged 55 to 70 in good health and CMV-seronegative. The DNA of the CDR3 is TGTGCCAGCAGGACCACCGGGACTAGCGGGGGGGCCGTGAATGAGCAGTTCTTC. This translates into CASRTTGTSGGAVNEQFF. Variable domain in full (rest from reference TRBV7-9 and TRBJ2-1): DTGVSQNPRHKITKRGQNVTFRCDPISEHNRLYWYRQTLGQGPEFLTYFQNEAQLEKSRLLSDRFSAERPKGSFSTLEIQRTEQGDSAMYLCASRTTGTSGGAVNEQFFGPGTRLTVL.